The rows below give T cell receptor beta chains drawn from one sample of a study of blood T cell repertoires in COVID-19. Method: immunoSEQ multiplex PCR; TCRdb's copy keeps in-frame clones and lacks some. Of 120,000 to 150,000 clones in the sample, 88% were seen once. The sample was PBMCs or T cells enriched from blood (not recorded which). These receptors were obtained from a woman aged 25 to 39 with acute COVID-19. CDR3s include the opening cysteine and the closing phenylalanine or tryptophan. The order of the fields is J gene, clone size, V gene, D gene, CDR3 protein, CDR3 DNA. D genes are given only for firm matches. A row's size may be missing; if present it is once, few, many or a size class.

J gene: TRBJ1-4
clone size: NA
V gene: TRBV5-1
D gene: NA
CDR3 protein: CASTPDSNSEKLFF
CDR3 DNA: TGCGCCAGCACGCCGGACAGCAATTCCGAAAAACTGTTTTTT

J gene: TRBJ2-3
clone size: NA
V gene: TRBV6-5
D gene: TRBD2
CDR3 protein: CASRTSTSGTDTQYF
CDR3 DNA: TGTGCCAGCAGGACTTCGACTAGCGGCACAGATACGCAGTATTTT

J gene: TRBJ2-2
clone size: NA
V gene: TRBV7-7
D gene: TRBD2
CDR3 protein: CASSPRTSPTGELFF
CDR3 DNA: TGTGCTAGCAGCCCCAGGACTAGCCCCACCGGGGAGCTGTTTTTT

J gene: TRBJ2-1
clone size: NA
V gene: TRBV28
D gene: NA
CDR3 protein: CASSFQGNEQFF
CDR3 DNA: TGTGCCAGCAGTTTCCAGGGCAATGAGCAGTTCTTC

J gene: TRBJ1-1
clone size: NA
V gene: TRBV6-5
D gene: NA
CDR3 protein: CASNRVGNTEAFF
CDR3 DNA: TGTGCCAGCAACAGGGTAGGCAACACTGAAGCTTTCTTT

J gene: TRBJ1-1
clone size: NA
V gene: TRBV19
D gene: TRBD1
CDR3 protein: CASSTTGGTEAFF
CDR3 DNA: TGTGCCAGTAGTACAACAGGGGGCACTGAAGCTTTCTTT

J gene: TRBJ2-7
clone size: NA
V gene: TRBV10-3
D gene: NA
CDR3 protein: CAIREDSRYEQYF
CDR3 DNA: TGTGCCATCAGGGAGGACAGTCGCTACGAGCAGTACTTC

J gene: TRBJ1-5
clone size: once
V gene: TRBV19
D gene: NA
CDR3 protein: CASSSGFYSNQPQHF
CDR3 DNA: TGTGCCAGTAGCTCGGGATTCTATAGCAATCAGCCCCAGCATTTT

J gene: TRBJ2-5
clone size: NA
V gene: TRBV5-1
D gene: NA
CDR3 protein: CASSLEGRETQYF
CDR3 DNA: TGCGCCAGCAGCTTGGAAGGGAGAGAGACCCAGTACTTC

J gene: TRBJ1-5
clone size: once
V gene: TRBV29-1
D gene: NA
CDR3 protein: CSVGSWGDQPQHF
CDR3 DNA: TGCAGCGTCGGATCTTGGGGGGATCAGCCCCAGCATTTT

J gene: TRBJ1-6
clone size: once
V gene: TRBV7-3
D gene: NA
CDR3 protein: CASSLSGRGSPLHF
CDR3 DNA: TGTGCCAGCAGCTTATCCGGCAGGGGTTCACCCCTCCACTTT

J gene: TRBJ1-2
clone size: NA
V gene: TRBV6-5
D gene: TRBD1
CDR3 protein: CASSPPVPQGAYTF
CDR3 DNA: TGTGCCAGCAGTCCCCCGGTGCCCCAGGGGGCCTACACCTTC

J gene: TRBJ1-1
clone size: NA
V gene: TRBV4-1
D gene: TRBD1
CDR3 protein: CASSQGDRNTEAFF
CDR3 DNA: TGCGCCAGCAGCCAAGGGGACAGGAACACTGAAGCTTTCTTT

J gene: TRBJ1-4
clone size: NA
V gene: TRBV4-1
D gene: NA
CDR3 protein: CASSQDQVHRGEKLFF
CDR3 DNA: TGCGCCAGCAGCCAAGATCAAGTTCATCGCGGTGAAAAACTGTTTTTT

J gene: TRBJ2-7
clone size: NA
V gene: TRBV4-3
D gene: TRBD2
CDR3 protein: CASSQRLAGEPHEQYF
CDR3 DNA: TGCGCCAGCAGCCAAAGACTAGCGGGAGAACCCCACGAGCAGTACTTC

J gene: TRBJ1-6
clone size: NA
V gene: TRBV27
D gene: TRBD1
CDR3 protein: CASRVQGANSPLHF
CDR3 DNA: TGTGCCAGCAGGGTTCAGGGGGCAAATTCACCCCTCCACTTT

J gene: TRBJ1-1
clone size: once
V gene: TRBV2
D gene: TRBD1
CDR3 protein: CARVGQWNTEAFF
CDR3 DNA: TGTGCCAGGGTGGGACAGTGGAACACTGAAGCTTTCTTT

J gene: TRBJ1-5
clone size: NA
V gene: TRBV6-5
D gene: TRBD1
CDR3 protein: CASSTDRGDQPQHF
CDR3 DNA: TGTGCCAGCAGCACCGACAGGGGGGATCAGCCCCAGCATTTT

J gene: TRBJ1-6
clone size: NA
V gene: TRBV7-2
D gene: NA
CDR3 protein: CASSLGGGGHTNSPLHF
CDR3 DNA: TGTGCCAGCAGCTTAGGTGGGGGGGGACACACGAATTCACCCCTCCACTTT

J gene: TRBJ2-5
clone size: NA
V gene: TRBV6-1
D gene: NA
CDR3 protein: CASSEVASETQYF
CDR3 DNA: TGTGCCAGCAGTGAAGTGGCTTCAGAGACCCAGTACTTC

J gene: TRBJ2-7
clone size: NA
V gene: TRBV2
D gene: NA
CDR3 protein: CASDPGSISYEQYF
CDR3 DNA: TGTGCCAGTGATCCGGGGTCTATCTCCTACGAGCAGTACTTC

J gene: TRBJ2-6
clone size: NA
V gene: TRBV4-1
D gene: NA
CDR3 protein: CASSQGAPSGANVLTF
CDR3 DNA: TGCGCCAGCAGCCAAGGCGCGCCCTCTGGGGCCAACGTCCTGACTTTC

J gene: TRBJ2-7
clone size: NA
V gene: TRBV7-2
D gene: TRBD2
CDR3 protein: CASSSGLAGYEQYF
CDR3 DNA: TGTGCCAGCAGCTCGGGACTAGCGGGCTACGAGCAGTACTTC

J gene: TRBJ1-2
clone size: NA
V gene: TRBV4-2
D gene: NA
CDR3 protein: CASSDRDTSNYGYTF
CDR3 DNA: TGTGCCAGCAGCGACCGGGACACGTCTAACTATGGCTACACCTTC

J gene: TRBJ1-5
clone size: NA
V gene: TRBV7-3
D gene: TRBD1
CDR3 protein: CASSFDRDPWSNQPQHF
CDR3 DNA: TGTGCCAGCAGCTTCGACAGGGACCCCTGGAGCAATCAGCCCCAGCATTTT

J gene: TRBJ1-1
clone size: once
V gene: TRBV27
D gene: NA
CDR3 protein: CASSLYLAGTTEAFF
CDR3 DNA: TGTGCCAGCAGTTTATATCTGGCAGGGACAACTGAAGCTTTCTTT

J gene: TRBJ2-5
clone size: NA
V gene: TRBV2
D gene: TRBD2
CDR3 protein: CATGLAGVGTQYF
CDR3 DNA: TGTGCCACAGGACTAGCGGGAGTTGGGACCCAGTACTTC

J gene: TRBJ1-2
clone size: NA
V gene: TRBV28
D gene: NA
CDR3 protein: CASRNWASGYGYTF
CDR3 DNA: TGTGCCAGCAGAAATTGGGCCAGCGGGTATGGCTACACCTTC

J gene: TRBJ1-5
clone size: NA
V gene: TRBV7-2
D gene: NA
CDR3 protein: CASSLESSGYQPQHF
CDR3 DNA: TGTGCCAGCAGCTTAGAGTCTTCGGGTTATCAGCCCCAGCATTTT

J gene: TRBJ1-3
clone size: NA
V gene: TRBV19
D gene: NA
CDR3 protein: CASSPRAFSGNTIYF
CDR3 DNA: TGTGCCAGTAGTCCGCGGGCCTTCTCTGGAAACACCATATATTTT

J gene: TRBJ1-2
clone size: NA
V gene: TRBV5-1
D gene: TRBD1
CDR3 protein: CASSRDSLTLAKYGYTF
CDR3 DNA: TGCGCCAGCAGCAGGGACAGCCTGACGCTCGCTAAGTATGGCTACACCTTC

J gene: TRBJ2-1
clone size: NA
V gene: TRBV11-2
D gene: TRBD2
CDR3 protein: CASGKGAGGLYNEQFF
CDR3 DNA: TGTGCCAGCGGAAAAGGGGCGGGAGGCCTCTACAATGAGCAGTTCTTC